Each of the 25 T cell receptor beta chains below was sequenced from the same sample in a study of glioma-infiltrating T cells. The iRepertoire nested amplicon-rescue multiplex PCR amplified TCR alpha and beta CDR3s from RNA. TCRdb redid the calling of the multiplex PCR reads with MiXCR, one entry per CDR3 protein. The repertoire holds 150,000 to 200,000 distinct CDR3 sequences, 32% seen once, with over 20% in the top ten. The sample comprised glioma tissue, nonneoplastic brain tissue, or PBMCs (not recorded which). Receptors were obtained from a human donor with low-grade glioma or glioblastoma, undergoing nonglioma brain surgery, or in good health (not recorded which).

This clonotype was counted only a few times. The chain couples TRBV4-3 to TRBJ2-1; D is unresolved. This CDR3 contains 17 residues. Between the trimmed V and J ends, which lost 0 bases and 3 bases, there was a span of 15 bases. Per germline, CDR1 LGHNA and CDR2 YSLEER. The CDR3 DNA is TGCGCCAGCAGCCAAGATAGTGGCCTAGGTCACTACAATGAGCAGTTCTTC. Its translation is CASSQDSGLGHYNEQFF.

This chain connects TRBV15 to TRBJ1-4; no reliable D call. V was clipped by 2 bases and J by 16 bases, with 26 bases between them. Germline V CDR1 and CDR2: LNHNV, YYDKDF (reference sequence). The CDR3 runs to 16 residues. DNA of the CDR3: TGTGCCACCAGCAGATCGGTTAGAGGCCCGACGTTGGAACCGTTTTTT. This encodes CATSRSVRGPTLEPFF.

This clonotype was recorded a few times. The chain recombines TRBV19 with TRBJ1-4, with 8 bases aligning to TRBD1. The trim removed 7 bases at V and 0 bases at J, leaving 10 bases unmatched. Germline V gene sequence: CDR1 LNHDA, CDR2 SQIVND (reference sequence). This CDR3 is 17 amino acids long. CDR3 loop: CASNPGQGIATNEKLFF. The CDR3, as DNA: TGTGCCAGTAACCCCGGACAGGGCATTGCAACTAATGAAAAACTGTTTTTT.

This clonotype was observed a few times. This rearrangement joins TRBV27 to TRBJ1-5, with TRBD1 matching over 10 bases. The junction had 10 bases not matched to a gene; V was cut back by 6 bases and J by 11 bases. This CDR3 region has 14 residues. The germline V gene encodes CDR1 MNHEY and CDR2 SMNVEV (reference sequence). In nucleotides, the CDR3 is TGTGCCAGCAGACCGGGACAGGGGATGGGGACCCAGCATTTT. Amino acids: CASRPGQGMGTQHF.

Ten or more counts support this clonotype. The chain carries TRBV7-9 and TRBJ2-7; TRBD1 is a possible D gene (6 bases). Germline CDR1 is SEHNR and CDR2 is FQNEAQ (reference sequence). This CDR3 has 14 residues. Trimming removed 1 base from V and 3 bases from J, with 10 bases in between. This chain's CDR3 is CASSLEGGNYEQYF. In DNA, the CDR3 is TGTGCCAGCAGCTTAGAAGGGGGTAACTACGAGCAGTACTTC.

This clonotype was seen a handful of times. The rearrangement links TRBV3-1 to TRBJ2-1; the D is unclear. The germline gives CDR1 LGHDT, CDR2 YNNKEL (reference sequence). This CDR3 is 17 amino acids long. Trimming pared 3 bases from V and 4 bases from J, leaving 19 bases between. The chain's CDR3 is CASSHEGLGASYNEQFF. The CDR3 nucleotides read TGTGCCAGCAGCCACGAAGGTCTTGGAGCAAGTTACAATGAGCAGTTCTTC.

This clonotype was observed many times. The genes are TRBV5-4 and TRBJ1-2; D ambiguous. V dropped 2 bases and J dropped 4 bases, with 3 bases sitting between them. The length of the CDR3 is 11 residues. CDR1 and CDR2 from the germline V gene are SGHNT and YYREEE (reference sequence). The CDR3 loop is CASSFSYGYTF. The CDR3 DNA is TGTGCCAGCAGCTTTAGCTATGGCTACACCTTC.

The V and J genes are TRBV27 and TRBJ2-7; tentatively, D is TRBD1 or TRBD2 (5 bases each). From germline, CDR1 is MNHEY and CDR2 SMNVEV (reference sequence). The ends were cut back, 9 bases at V and 6 bases at J, with 12 bases in the middle. The CDR3 is made up of 11 amino acids. The CDR3: CARGTGGEQYF. For the CDR3, the DNA is TGTGCCAGGGGGACCGGAGGCGAGCAGTACTTC.

The sample holds many counts of this clonotype. The chain has TRBV11-2 and TRBJ1-6; D gene unclear. Trimming stripped 7 bases from V and 9 bases from J, with 25 bases between. Germline CDR1 and CDR2: SGHAT and FQNNGV. The CDR3 runs to 17 residues. This CDR3 reads CASTDLNRAAKPSPLHF. DNA of the CDR3: TGTGCCAGCACCGACTTAAATCGGGCAGCGAAACCTTCACCCCTCCACTTT.

The rearrangement links TRBV7-2 to TRBJ2-5, with a weak D call TRBD2 (6 bases). Germline loops: CDR1 SGHTA, CDR2 FQGNSA. V lost 5 bases and J lost 4, with 14 bases in between. This CDR3 spans 14 amino acids. The chain's CDR3 is CASSNPGVRETQYF. DNA of the CDR3: TGTGCCAGCAGCAATCCGGGAGTCCGAGAGACCCAGTACTTC.

This clonotype has only a few counts. This sequence joins TRBV30 and TRBJ2-3; 8 bases align to TRBD2. The length of the CDR3 is 14 residues. Germline values: CDR1 GTSNPN, CDR2 SVGIG (reference sequence). J lost 4 bases, V lost 0 bases, and 3 bases had no gene match. As DNA, the CDR3 is TGTGCCTGGAGTGTAGGGCGGGAGGCAGATACGCAGTATTTT. It yields the protein CAWSVGREADTQYF.

Concerning this clonotype itself: Compared with germline, one end of the junction differs, possibly owing to a read error. This chain joins TRBV7-2 and TRBJ1-5, with 8 nucleotides matching TRBD1. The CDR3 totals 17 residues. Germline CDR1 SGHTA, CDR2 FQGNSA. For the CDR3, the DNA is TGTGCCAGCAGCCGAAGTGACAGGGGAGCTAGCAATCCGCCCCAGCATTTT. Encoded protein: CASSRSDRGASNPPQHF.

The V call is TRBV5-1, the J call TRBJ2-2, with D unclear. There are 11 residues in the CDR3. V was trimmed by 4 bases and J by 8 bases, leaving 6 bases between them. Per the germline V gene, CDR1 is SGHRS and CDR2 is YFSETQ. CDR3 loop: CASSRAGELFF. The CDR3 nucleotides are TGCGCCAGCAGCAGGGCTGGGGAGCTGTTTTTT.

Of note for this clonotype: A much larger clonotype is one base distant, so this may be a read error. J is TRBJ2-3 and V is TRBV5-1; 7 bases are a match to TRBD2. V shed 4 bases and J 1 base; nucleotides not matched to a gene: 6. Germline V gene lookup returns CDR1 SGHRS and CDR2 YFSETQ. CDR3 length: 15 residues. For the CDR3, the DNA is TGCGCCAGCAGCGCTGGACTAGGAGGCACAGATACGCAGTATTTT. Encoded protein: CASSAGLGGTDTQYF.

As regards this clonotype: Being one base from a much bigger clone, this may be a read error. The chain links TRBV2 to TRBJ2-1; D unresolved. The length of the CDR3 is 12 residues. Germline assignment: CDR1 SNHLY and CDR2 FYNNEI. The germline V and J ends were trimmed by 4 bases and 13 bases, with 14 bases remaining between them. The CDR3 nucleotides read TGTGCCAGCAGTGGGGCTAGTGGTGCTCAGTTCTTC. This translates into CASSGASGAQFF.

This clonotype was observed at least ten times. The chain is built from TRBV7-8 and TRBJ1-2; no clear D gene. The V gene lost 4 bases and the J gene lost 8 bases, with 11 bases spanning the gap. This CDR3 has 12 amino acids. CDR1 is SGHVS, CDR2 FQNEAQ, per germline. The CDR3 is CASSSRRSGYTF. In DNA, the CDR3 is TGTGCCAGCAGCTCCCGCCGGAGCGGCTACACCTTC.

This clonotype was seen many times. The V gene is TRBV6-6, the J gene TRBJ1-1; the D is unclear. The CDR3 is 16 amino acids. CDR1 MNHNY and CDR2 SVGAGI come from the germline V gene (reference sequence). Trimming stripped 0 bases from V and 0 bases from J, with 11 bases between. In DNA, the CDR3 is TGTGCCAGCAGTTACTCGAGTACGGCCGTGAACACTGAAGCTTTCTTT. It codes for CASSYSSTAVNTEAFF.

This clonotype was recorded many times. V is TRBV6-1 and J is TRBJ2-1, with unresolved D. The CDR3 is made up of 12 amino acids. Trimming took 8 bases from V and 1 from J, leaving 6 bases between them. Looked up from germline, CDR1 is MNHNS and CDR2 is SASEGT. CDR3 amino acids: CASHSSYNEQFF. Written as DNA, the CDR3 is TGTGCCAGCCATAGTTCCTACAATGAGCAGTTCTTC.

On this clonotype: Since a much larger clone is just one base distant, this may be a read error. The chain links TRBV20-1 to TRBJ2-3; the D is unclear. Trimming removed 1 base from V and 1 base from J, with 12 bases in between. The germline gives CDR1 DFQATT, CDR2 SNEGSKA (reference sequence). The length of the CDR3 is 15 residues. The CDR3 sequence is CSARVAYHGTDTQYF. DNA of the CDR3: TGCAGTGCTAGAGTGGCATACCATGGCACAGATACGCAGTATTTT.

In the case of this clonotype: The final CDR3 position lacks the conserved phenylalanine or tryptophan, pointing to a likely read error. The CDR3 nucleotides read TGTGCCAGCAGCTTATCAGGGGGCAAAGCTTTCCTT. Protein: CASSLSGGKAFL. The rearrangement uses TRBV7-2 and TRBJ1-1, with 8 bases aligning to TRBD1. Per the germline V gene, CDR1 is SGHTA and CDR2 is FQGNSA. J was trimmed by 9 bases and V by 2 bases; bases with no gene match: 2. CDR3 size: 12 residues.

This clonotype was counted many times. This chain's CDR3 is CSARDSSGMWGEQFF. CDR3 sequence (DNA): TGCAGTGCTAGAGATAGTAGCGGGATGTGGGGTGAGCAGTTCTTC. The chain is built from TRBV20-1 and TRBJ2-1, with 8 positions matching TRBD2. The CDR3 totals 15 residues. V lost 0 bases, J lost 9 bases, and 10 bases stayed unmatched. CDR1 is DFQATT and CDR2 is SNEGSKA in the germline V gene (reference sequence).

The V and J genes are TRBV12-3 or TRBV12-4 and TRBJ1-1; possible D gene TRBD1, 5 bases. The CDR3 totals 15 residues. V shed 5 bases and J shed 4 bases, with 17 bases lying between them. The CDR3 sequence: CASSLTGSRGTEAFF. The CDR3 nucleotides read TGTGCCAGCAGTCTGACGGGATCTAGGGGCACTGAAGCTTTCTTT.

There are many counts of this clonotype. The genes are TRBV7-9 and TRBJ2-3, with D possibly being TRBD2 (5 bases). This CDR3 has 18 residues. Germline V gene lookup returns CDR1 SEHNR and CDR2 FQNEAQ (reference sequence). V was pared by 2 bases and J by 2 bases, with 20 bases between. For the CDR3, the DNA is TGTGCCAGCAGCTTATCCGGGATCGCGACCACTAACACAGATACGCAGTATTTT. Its protein is CASSLSGIATTNTDTQYF.

As to this clonotype: A junction boundary mismatches the germline segment, possibly from a read error. J is TRBJ1-6 and V is TRBV15, with D uncertain. The germline gives CDR1 LNHNV, CDR2 YYDKDF (reference sequence). CDR3 length: 14 residues. This CDR3 reads CATRRGTTGFPLNF. CDR3 nucleotides: TGTGCCACCAGAAGAGGAACCACGGGATTCCCCCTCAACTTT.

This clonotype was counted many times. This rearrangement joins TRBV20-1 to TRBJ2-1; D not certain. Germline CDR1 DFQATT, CDR2 SNEGSKA (reference sequence). V was shortened by 5 bases and J by 12 bases, with 17 bases between the two germline ends. The CDR3 consists of 12 residues. In DNA, the CDR3 is TGCAGTGCTCCCTCCAATGAAGCCGTGCAGTTCTTC. It yields the protein CSAPSNEAVQFF.